A selection of T cell receptor beta chains follows, all from one sample in a study of shared clonotypes between healthy human individuals. The repertoire was sequenced with immunoSEQ multiplex PCR; TCRdb's copy has only in-frame clones and lacks some. The profile shows approximately 2.5 million clones, around nine tenths of them singletons. The material sequenced was naive CD4+ T cells sorted from blood. Every receptor here comes from a young man in good health. The CDR3 runs from the conserved cysteine through the conserved F or W. Each record gives: clone size, D gene, J gene, V gene, CDR3 DNA, CDR3 protein. The D gene is left open where the match is weak. Not all rows give a size; the values are once, few, many and, for expanded clones, a class.

once,.,TRBJ1-3,TRBV15,TGTGCCACCAGCAGAGATAGGGCAGGAGGAGGAAACACCATATATTTT,CATSRDRAGGGNTIYF
.,TRBD1,TRBJ1-2,TRBV11-1,TGTGCCAGCAGCTTGACAGGGACTAACTATGGCTACACCTTC,CASSLTGTNYGYTF
.,.,TRBJ1-6,TRBV6-6,TGTGCCAGCAGTTACTCTCGCAGGAATGCGTATTCACCCCTCCACTTT,CASSYSRRNAYSPLHF
.,.,TRBJ2-7,TRBV9,TGTGCCAGCAGCGTAGGTGTCGCCAGCTCCTACGAGCAGTACTTC,CASSVGVASSYEQYF
.,TRBD2,TRBJ2-1,TRBV2,TGTGCCAGCCGAGGGAGCGGGAGTACAAATGAGCAGTTCTTC,CASRGSGSTNEQFF
.,TRBD2,TRBJ2-5,TRBV5-6,TGTGCCAGCAGCTTCCTAGCGGGGGGGCCCCGAGAGACCCAGTACTTC,CASSFLAGGPRETQYF
once,.,TRBJ1-1,TRBV27,TGTGCCAGCAGTTCTTCCCCATATAGTGAAGCTTTCTTT,CASSSSPYSEAFF
.,.,TRBJ1-5,TRBV28,TGTGCCAGCAGCTTGAGGACCTCACGGAATCAGCCCCAGCATTTT,CASSLRTSRNQPQHF
.,.,TRBJ2-1,TRBV6-5,TGTGCCAGCAGTTACGCGACCCCGAATGAGCAGTTCTTC,CASSYATPNEQFF
.,.,TRBJ1-1,TRBV19,TGTGCCACTGGGGCAGGGGCTCCCACTGAAGCTTTCTTT,CATGAGAPTEAFF
.,TRBD1,TRBJ1-5,TRBV19,TGTGCCAGTAGCGGACAGGTCAATCAGCCCCAGCATTTT,CASSGQVNQPQHF
.,.,TRBJ2-7,TRBV27,TGTGCCAGCAGTTCTAGGACATTCTACGAGCAGTACTTC,CASSSRTFYEQYF
once,.,TRBJ2-7,TRBV7-6,TGTGCCAGCACCAAAGACAAGAGGAGCTCCTACGAGCAGTACTTC,CASTKDKRSSYEQYF
.,.,TRBJ2-2,TRBV7-9,TGTGCCAGCAGCTTAGCGCTGGCATCAGGCGGGGAGCTGTTTTTT,CASSLALASGGELFF
once,.,TRBJ1-2,TRBV5-1,TGCGCCAGCAGCTTGGCCCGAGTCGAGGATGGCTACACCTTC,CASSLARVEDGYTF
.,.,TRBJ1-1,TRBV7-9,TGTGCCAGCAGCCCCCCGGCGGCTTGGAGAGCTTTCTTT,CASSPPAAWRAFF
.,.,TRBJ2-3,TRBV5-8,TGTGCCAGCAGCTTAACAGGGACAGATACGCAGTATTTT,CASSLTGTDTQYF
.,TRBD1,TRBJ1-4,TRBV5-1,TGCGCCAGCAGCGATGCTCCCAGGGGGACTAATGAAAAACTGTTTTTT,CASSDAPRGTNEKLFF
.,.,TRBJ1-6,TRBV6-6,TGTGCCAGCAGTTACTCGTTCGGCGATTATAATTCACCCCTCCACTTT,CASSYSFGDYNSPLHF
.,TRBD2,TRBJ2-1,TRBV4-1,TGCGCCAGCAGCCCGTTAGCGGGAGTGGGGTTCAATGAGCAGTTCTTC,CASSPLAGVGFNEQFF
.,.,TRBJ1-1,TRBV27,TGTGCCAGCAGTTTTGGTACTGAAGCTTTCTTT,CASSFGTEAFF
.,.,TRBJ1-1,TRBV6-5,TGTGCCAGCAGTTACTCGGGAGCTGAAGCTTTCTTT,CASSYSGAEAFF
.,.,TRBJ2-7,TRBV10-1,TGCGCCAGCAGTGAAGGGCTTACCTACGAGCAGTACTTC,CASSEGLTYEQYF
.,.,TRBJ1-2,TRBV6-5,TGTGCCAGCAGTTACTCGGCAGGGACCTATGGCTACACCTTC,CASSYSAGTYGYTF
.,.,TRBJ1-1,TRBV6-5,TGTGCCAGCAGGAGGGGGAAGAACACTGAAGCTTTCTTT,CASRRGKNTEAFF
.,.,TRBJ1-5,TRBV5-4,TGTGCCAGCAGCCGGGCGCGGTACGATCAGCCCCAGCATTTT,CASSRARYDQPQHF
.,TRBD2,TRBJ2-2,TRBV7-2,TGTGCCAGCACCTTTCTAGCGGGAGGGAGAAACACCGGGGAGCTGTTTTTT,CASTFLAGGRNTGELFF
once,.,TRBJ2-7,TRBV30,TGTGCCTGGAGTTGGGGGCAGACCTACGAGCAGTACTTC,CAWSWGQTYEQYF